Shown below are 10 T cell receptor beta chains from a single sample sequenced in a study of CD8 T cells in Susac syndrome. Random hexamers primed reverse transcription of about 0.5 to 1 ug RNA. TCRdb ran MiXCR on the immunoSEQ multiplex PCR reads and lists one entry per CDR3 protein. The sample holds over 150,000 distinct CDR3 sequences, roughly 95% seen once. The sequenced sample consisted of CD4+ T cells from PBMCs. The source is a human donor with Susac syndrome.

The rearrangement joins TRBV5-1 to TRBJ2-5; tentative D call: TRBD1 (6 bases). V gave up 4 bases and J gave up 3 bases, with 13 bases separating them. This CDR3 has 14 amino acids. From germline, CDR1 is SGHRS and CDR2 YFSETQ. The CDR3 bases are TGCGCCAGCAGCCACAGGACAGTAAAAGAGACCCAGTACTTC. This gives the protein CASSHRTVKETQYF.

The rearrangement uses TRBV2 and TRBJ2-3; D gene unclear. The germline gives CDR1 SNHLY, CDR2 FYNNEI. The CDR3 runs 14 residues. Trimming shortened V by 8 bases and J by 3 bases, and 15 bases separated the two germline ends. The CDR3: CASSGLDPTDTQYF. CDR3 DNA: TGTGCCAGCTCTGGTCTCGATCCAACAGATACGCAGTATTTT.

The rearrangement joins TRBV6-5 to TRBJ1-2, with 7 positions matching TRBD1. Germline CDR1 reads MNHEY; CDR2 reads SVGAGI. This CDR3 spans 12 amino acids. The J segment lost 6 bases and the V segment lost 6 bases, leaving 4 bases of the junction unmatched. The CDR3 region is CASRTTGNGYTF. The CDR3 region has the DNA TGTGCCAGCAGGACGACAGGGAATGGCTACACCTTC.

The rearrangement links TRBV24-1 to TRBJ2-7; perhaps TRBD1 as D (5 bases). Trimming took off 8 bases at V and 6 bases at J, with 13 bases between the two ends. The CDR3 spans 12 residues. Per the germline V gene, CDR1 is KGHDR and CDR2 is SFDVKD. CDR3 DNA sequence: TGTGCCACCATGAGTACAGGACGCGAGCAGTACTTC. This translates into CATMSTGREQYF.

J is TRBJ2-5 and V is TRBV29-1, with D perhaps matching TRBD1 (6 bases). This CDR3 region has 13 residues. Germline V gene sequence: CDR1 SQVTM, CDR2 ANQGSEA. Trimming removed 5 bases from V and 8 bases from J, with 18 bases in between. CDR3 coding DNA: TGCAGCGTTACAGGGATGACAGGTGGAACCCAGTACTTC. It specifies CSVTGMTGGTQYF.

The chain has TRBV4-3 and TRBJ2-3; no definite D call. The germline gives CDR1 LGHNA, CDR2 YSLEER. CDR3 length: 13 residues. V lost 0 bases and J lost 2, with 3 bases in between. The CDR3, as DNA: TGCGCCAGCAGCCAAGACAACACAGATACGCAGTATTTT. This translates into CASSQDNTDTQYF.

The chain employs TRBV20-1 and TRBJ1-2; D gene uncertain. V lost 6 bases to trimming and J lost 4 bases, with 15 bases between them. Per the germline V gene, CDR1 is DFQATT and CDR2 is SNEGSKA (reference sequence). This CDR3 region has 13 residues. The CDR3 DNA reads as TGCAGTGCCCCTTTGGCGACCTTCTATGGCTACACCTTC. As protein: CSAPLATFYGYTF.

The chain carries TRBV6-5 and TRBJ2-7; 7 positions agree with TRBD2. Trimming removed 6 bases from V and 2 bases from J; junction bases left unmatched: 10. This CDR3 region has 15 residues. Germline CDR1 and CDR2: MNHEY and SVGAGI. The CDR3 region has the DNA TGTGCCAGCAGGACCGCCCTAGCGGCCGCCTACGAGCAGTACTTC. Its translation is CASRTALAAAYEQYF.

This clonotype has just one count. This rearrangement joins TRBV9 to TRBJ1-6; possibly TRBD1 for D (6 bases). The ends were cut back, 1 base at V and 15 bases at J, with 11 bases in the middle. The CDR3 covers 12 residues. Germline-derived CDR1 and CDR2 are SGDLS and YYNGEE. The CDR3 DNA reads TGTGCCAGCAGCGTAATACAGGGAGACCTCCACTTT. This codes for CASSVIQGDLHF.

The rearrangement uses TRBV5-1 and TRBJ1-5; 7 nucleotides line up with TRBD1. CDR1 SGHRS and CDR2 YFSETQ come from the germline V gene. This CDR3 contains 14 residues. After removal of 0 bases from V and 6 bases from J, the junction contained 3 bases not matched to a gene. The CDR3 loop reads CASSLATGVQPQHF. CDR3 bases: TGCGCCAGCAGCTTGGCCACAGGGGTTCAGCCCCAGCATTTT.